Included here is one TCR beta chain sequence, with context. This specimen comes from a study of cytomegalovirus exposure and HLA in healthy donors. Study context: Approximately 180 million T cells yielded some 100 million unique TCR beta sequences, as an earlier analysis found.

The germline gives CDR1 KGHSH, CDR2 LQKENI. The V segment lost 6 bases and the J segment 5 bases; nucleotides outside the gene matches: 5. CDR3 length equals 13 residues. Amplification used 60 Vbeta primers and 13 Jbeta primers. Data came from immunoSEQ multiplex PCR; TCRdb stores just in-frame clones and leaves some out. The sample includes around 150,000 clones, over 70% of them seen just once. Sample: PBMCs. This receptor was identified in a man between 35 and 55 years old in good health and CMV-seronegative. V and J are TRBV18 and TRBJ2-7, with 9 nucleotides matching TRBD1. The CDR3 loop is CASSGDRGNEQYF. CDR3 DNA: TGTGCCAGCTCTGGCGACAGGGGGAACGAGCAGTACTTC.